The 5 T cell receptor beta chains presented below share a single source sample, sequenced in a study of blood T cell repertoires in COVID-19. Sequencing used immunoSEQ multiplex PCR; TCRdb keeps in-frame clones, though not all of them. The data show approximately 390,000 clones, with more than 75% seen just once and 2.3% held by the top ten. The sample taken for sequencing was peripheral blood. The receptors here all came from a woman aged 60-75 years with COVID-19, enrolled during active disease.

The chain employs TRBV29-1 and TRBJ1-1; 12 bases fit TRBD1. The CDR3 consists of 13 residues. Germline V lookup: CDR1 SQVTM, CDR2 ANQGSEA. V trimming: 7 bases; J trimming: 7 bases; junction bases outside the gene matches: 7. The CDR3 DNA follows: TGCAGCGCGGGGACAGGGGGCGCCGATGAAGCTTTCTTT. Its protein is CSAGTGGADEAFF.

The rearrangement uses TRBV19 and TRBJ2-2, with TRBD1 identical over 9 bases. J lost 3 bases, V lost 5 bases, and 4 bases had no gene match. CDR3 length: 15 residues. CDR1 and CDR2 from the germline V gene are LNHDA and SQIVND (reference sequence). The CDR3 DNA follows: TGTGCCAGTAGTCTGGACAGGGGATACACCGGGGAGCTGTTTTTT. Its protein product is CASSLDRGYTGELFF.

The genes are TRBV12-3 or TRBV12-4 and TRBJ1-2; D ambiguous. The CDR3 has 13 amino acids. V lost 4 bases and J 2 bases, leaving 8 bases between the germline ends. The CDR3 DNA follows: TGTGCCAGCAGTTCTGACAAGAACTATGGCTACACCTTC. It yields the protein CASSSDKNYGYTF.

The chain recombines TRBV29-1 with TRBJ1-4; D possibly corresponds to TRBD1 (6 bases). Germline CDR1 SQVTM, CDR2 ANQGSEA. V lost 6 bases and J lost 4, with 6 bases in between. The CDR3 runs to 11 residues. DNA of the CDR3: TGCAGCGTACAGGGTAATGAAAAACTGTTTTTT. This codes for CSVQGNEKLFF.

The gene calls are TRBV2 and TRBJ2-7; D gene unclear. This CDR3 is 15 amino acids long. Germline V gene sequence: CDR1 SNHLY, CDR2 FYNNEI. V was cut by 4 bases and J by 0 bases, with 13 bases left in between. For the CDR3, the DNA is TGTGCCAGCAGTGGGGCAGCCGGCCTCTCCTACGAGCAGTACTTC. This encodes CASSGAAGLSYEQYF.